The 30 T cell receptor beta chains in this list originate from one sample, sequenced in a study of T cell responses to AZD1222 COVID-19 vaccine. Only in-frame clones appear in the TCRdb table, and some are missing; sequencing was by immunoSEQ multiplex PCR. The profile covers about 190,000 clones, with over 75% appearing a single time and about 6.9% taken by the ten largest. Sequencing used peripheral blood, obtained on day 0 of AZD1222 vaccination. These receptors were collected from an adult in good health.

The J gene is TRBJ1-2, the V gene TRBV7-9, with D unclear. Germline-derived CDR1 and CDR2 are SEHNR and FQNEAQ (reference sequence). Trimming removed 3 bases from V and 4 bases from J, with 9 bases in between. The CDR3 sequence is 13 residues long. CDR3 nucleotides: TGTGCCAGCAGCTTTGCGGACGGCTATGGCTACACCTTC. This gives the protein CASSFADGYGYTF.

This rearrangement joins TRBV6-5 to TRBJ1-1, with D possibly TRBD1 on 5 matching bases. Germline V CDR1 and CDR2: MNHEY, SVGAGI. CDR3 length: 14 residues. V was trimmed by 6 bases and J by 5 bases, leaving 16 bases between them. CDR3 in amino acids: CASSGRGGYTEAFF. For the CDR3, the DNA is TGTGCCAGCAGCGGCCGCGGGGGTTATACTGAAGCTTTCTTT.

V gene TRBV19 combines with J gene TRBJ1-4; D gene ambiguous. The CDR3 extends over 17 amino acids. The ends were cut back, 5 bases at V and 0 bases at J, with 16 bases in the middle. Per the germline V gene, CDR1 is LNHDA and CDR2 is SQIVND (reference sequence). CDR3 in DNA: TGTGCCAGTAGTTCTACCCTCCTCAGATCAACTAATGAAAAACTGTTTTTT. It is translated as CASSSTLLRSTNEKLFF.

The rearrangement links TRBV27 to TRBJ2-7; 10 bases fit TRBD1. Germline V gives CDR1 MNHEY, CDR2 SMNVEV (reference sequence). The CDR3 has 14 amino acids. V gave up 3 bases and J gave up 1 base; unmatched junction bases: 0. The CDR3: CASSLGQGSYEQYV. CDR3 bases: TGTGCCAGCAGTTTGGGACAGGGGTCCTACGAGCAGTACGTC.

The chain carries TRBV9 and TRBJ2-3; 12 bases fit TRBD2. Germline assignment: CDR1 SGDLS and CDR2 YYNGEE. The CDR3 is 21 residues long. The V segment lost 2 bases and the J segment 2 bases; nucleotides outside the gene matches: 18. CDR3: CASSVVSRPGTSGSITDTQYF. The CDR3 DNA is TGTGCCAGCAGCGTGGTTAGTCGACCCGGGACTAGCGGGTCAATCACAGATACGCAGTATTTT.

The DNA of the CDR3 is TGTGCCAGCTCTCTTGAAGCTAACTATGGCTACACCTTC. It yields the protein CASSLEANYGYTF. The chain links TRBV18 to TRBJ1-2; D is undetermined. The CDR3 has 13 residues. V lost 6 bases to trimming and J lost 0 bases, with 8 bases between them. Germline V lookup: CDR1 KGHSH, CDR2 LQKENI.

The V call is TRBV14, the J call TRBJ2-3; a possible D gene is TRBD2 (5 bases). Trimming pared 4 bases from V and 4 bases from J, leaving 18 bases between. Per germline, CDR1 SGHDN and CDR2 FVKESK. The CDR3 runs 16 residues. CDR3 loop: CASSLRRAGRSDTQYF. The DNA for the CDR3 is TGTGCCAGCAGCCTCAGGCGGGCAGGACGATCAGATACGCAGTATTTT.

The rearrangement links TRBV6-5 to TRBJ2-1; tentative D call: TRBD1 (5 bases). V lost 0 bases and J 4 bases, leaving 13 bases between the germline ends. Per the germline V gene, CDR1 is MNHEY and CDR2 is SVGAGI. The CDR3 sequence is 16 residues long. The CDR3 region has the DNA TGTGCCAGCAGTTACTCGGGCAGGGCAACATACAATGAGCAGTTCTTC. Its protein is CASSYSGRATYNEQFF.

V and J are TRBV3-1 (or the pseudogene TRBV3-2) and TRBJ2-5; TRBD1 matches 8 bases. Per germline, CDR1 LGHDT and CDR2 YNNKEL (reference sequence). J gave up 2 bases and V 1 base, and 9 bases lay outside the gene matches. This CDR3 contains 17 residues. CDR3 amino acids: CASSQGRSGGSQETQYF. CDR3 nucleotide sequence: TGTGCCAGCAGCCAAGGGAGGTCAGGGGGCTCGCAAGAGACCCAGTACTTC.

J is TRBJ1-3 and V is TRBV5-7; no clear D. TRBV5-7 is treated as an ORF (open reading frame) with a function not yet certain. Trimming cost V 4 bases and J 0 bases, with 17 bases left between them. This CDR3 has 17 amino acids. CDR3 sequence: CASSIERESSSGNTIYF. The CDR3 coding sequence is TGTGCCAGCAGCATAGAAAGGGAGTCGAGCTCTGGAAACACCATATATTTT.

The J gene is TRBJ2-1, the V gene TRBV7-2; D is possibly TRBD1 (6 bases). Germline V lookup: CDR1 SGHTA, CDR2 FQGNSA. This CDR3 spans 13 amino acids. With 5 bases removed from V and 5 bases from J, the gap between germline ends came to 10 bases. CDR3 amino acids: CASSKNRDNEQFF. CDR3 nucleotide sequence: TGTGCCAGCAGCAAAAACAGGGACAATGAGCAGTTCTTC.

This chain links TRBV27 with TRBJ1-2, with 9 bases lining up with TRBD1. Per germline, CDR1 MNHEY and CDR2 SMNVEV (reference sequence). The CDR3 extends over 14 amino acids. V shed 4 bases, J shed 2 bases, and the junction held 2 bases outside the gene matches. CDR3 in amino acids: CASSYRGRNYGYTF. CDR3 sequence (DNA): TGTGCCAGCAGTTACAGGGGGCGCAACTATGGCTACACCTTC.

This clone was counted a single time. This sequence joins TRBV6-5 and TRBJ1-1; weak D call: TRBD1 (5 bases). In germline, CDR1 is MNHEY, CDR2 SVGAGI. The CDR3 extends over 15 amino acids. The V gene lost 6 bases and the J gene lost 0 bases, with 14 bases spanning the gap. Written as DNA, the CDR3 is TGTGCCAGCAGCCCAGGGCACCTCATGAACACTGAAGCTTTCTTT. It specifies CASSPGHLMNTEAFF.

This sequence joins TRBV6-1 and TRBJ2-3; D call uncertain. The V gene's germline CDR1 is MNHNS and CDR2 SASEGT. V lost 2 bases to trimming and J lost 7 bases, with 13 bases between them. The length of the CDR3 is 14 residues. The CDR3 protein is CASSEYNSQNTQYF. The DNA of the CDR3 is TGTGCCAGCAGTGAATATAACAGCCAGAATACGCAGTATTTT.

The V gene is TRBV6-2 or TRBV6-3, the J gene TRBJ2-7, with 7 bases fitting TRBD1. The V and J ends lost 2 bases and 6 bases, in that order; junction bases with no gene match: 4. CDR1 and CDR2 from the germline V gene are MNHEY and SVGEGT. The length of the CDR3 is 13 residues. The CDR3 nucleotides are TGTGCCAGCAGTTACGGGACAGCTGCCGAGCAGTACTTC. Its translation: CASSYGTAAEQYF.

This rearrangement joins TRBV27 to TRBJ1-5; 9 bases fit TRBD1. Germline V gene sequence: CDR1 MNHEY, CDR2 SMNVEV (reference sequence). The CDR3 runs 15 residues. Unmatched junction bases numbered 1, after V lost 0 bases and J lost 4 bases. In nucleotides, the CDR3 is TGTGCCAGCAGTTTATCGGACAGGGGAAATCAGCCCCAGCATTTT. It specifies CASSLSDRGNQPQHF.

This rearrangement joins TRBV7-3 to TRBJ2-3; the D gene is possibly TRBD2 (5 bases). The CDR3 length is 14 residues. Trimming pared 3 bases from V and 4 bases from J, leaving 11 bases between. CDR1 SGHTA and CDR2 FQGTGA come from the germline V gene. This CDR3 is CASSLRVAPDTQYF. The CDR3 DNA reads as TGTGCCAGCAGCTTGAGGGTAGCTCCAGATACGCAGTATTTT.

The chain's CDR3 is CASSPTTANYGYTF. The CDR3, as DNA: TGTGCCAGCAGCCCGACGACAGCTAACTATGGCTACACCTTC. The gene calls are TRBV7-9 and TRBJ1-2; tentative D call: TRBD1 (5 bases). Trimming stripped 5 bases from V and 0 bases from J, with 10 bases between. Germline V CDR1 and CDR2: SEHNR, FQNEAQ (reference sequence). The CDR3 runs to 14 residues.

The gene calls are TRBV7-8 and TRBJ2-5; the D gene is possibly TRBD1 (5 bases). V lost 5 bases and J lost 13, with 20 bases in between. The CDR3 totals 13 residues. Germline loops: CDR1 SGHVS, CDR2 FQNEAQ. Here the CDR3 DNA reads TGTGCCAGCAGCCTTGGACGGGCAGGGTTGCGGTACTTC. This sequence encodes CASSLGRAGLRYF. Drawing the rest from reference TRBV7-8 and TRBJ2-5, the complete variable domain is GAGVSQSPRYKVAKRGQDVALRCDPISGHVSLFWYQQALGQGPEFLTYFQNEAQLDKSGLPSDRFFAERPEGSVSTLKIQRTQQEDSAVYLCASSLGRAGLRYFGPGTRLLVL.

This clone was detected once. This chain links TRBV19 with TRBJ2-3; D assignment may be TRBD1 or TRBD2 (5 bases each). In germline, CDR1 is LNHDA, CDR2 SQIVND (reference sequence). This CDR3 contains 18 residues. The germline V and J ends were trimmed by 3 bases and 1 base, with 20 bases remaining between them. The CDR3 DNA follows: TGTGCCAGTAGTATTGTCGTCTTTGGGGGTGGCGGCACAGATACGCAGTATTTT. It yields the protein CASSIVVFGGGGTDTQYF.

The V and J genes are TRBV5-1 and TRBJ2-7; TRBD2 matches at 7 bases. CDR3 length: 14 amino acids. Unmatched junction bases numbered 7, after V lost 4 bases and J lost 3 bases. Germline CDR1 reads SGHRS; CDR2 reads YFSETQ. The CDR3 DNA reads TGCGCCAGCAGCCCCGAAGGCGGGGGCTACGAGCAGTACGTC. Translated: CASSPEGGGYEQYV.

The CDR3 here is CASGLAGSAGYTF. The CDR3 bases are TGTGCCAGCGGCCTCGCGGGGTCGGCTGGCTACACCTTC. The chain joins TRBV5-6 to TRBJ1-2; the D is unclear. Germline loops: CDR1 SGHDT, CDR2 YYEEEE. V lost 7 bases to trimming and J lost 7 bases, with 17 bases between them. This CDR3 has 13 amino acids. Full variable domain (missing parts from reference TRBV5-6 and TRBJ1-2): DAGVTQSPTHLIKTRGQQVTLRCSPKSGHDTVSWYQQALGQGPQFIFQYYEEEERQRGNFPDRFSGHQFPNYSSELNVNALLLGDSALYLCASGLAGSAGYTFGSGTRLTVV.

V is TRBV7-9 and J is TRBJ1-3, with D maybe TRBD1 (6 bases). Trimming cost V 5 bases and J 2 bases, with 7 bases left between them. The CDR3 is 13 residues long. Germline loops: CDR1 SEHNR, CDR2 FQNEAQ (reference sequence). CDR3 protein: CASSEGAGNTIYF. CDR3 sequence (DNA): TGTGCCAGCAGCGAGGGGGCTGGAAACACCATATATTTT. The full variable domain, its missing parts supplied by reference TRBV7-9 and TRBJ1-3, is DTGVSQNPRHKITKRGQNVTFRCDPISEHNRLYWYRQTLGQGPEFLTYFQNEAQLEKSRLLSDRFSAERPKGSFSTLEIQRTEQGDSAMYLCASSEGAGNTIYFGEGSWLTVV.

The V and J genes are TRBV6-5 and TRBJ1-4; D not certain. V was cut by 6 bases and J by 8 bases, with 10 bases left in between. Per germline, CDR1 MNHEY and CDR2 SVGAGI. CDR3 length: 12 residues. CDR3 in amino acids: CASSKEWEKLFF. The CDR3 DNA sequence: TGTGCCAGCAGCAAAGAGTGGGAAAAACTGTTTTTT.

The rearrangement links TRBV10-3 to TRBJ1-1; the D gene is possibly TRBD1 (5 bases). The CDR3 consists of 15 residues. Trimming took 6 bases from V and 1 from J, leaving 15 bases between them. Germline loops: CDR1 ENHRY, CDR2 SYGVKD. The CDR3 coding sequence is TGTGCCATCAGCATAGATGGAGGGACGAACACTGAAGCTTTCTTT. Translation: CAISIDGGTNTEAFF.

The chain carries TRBV6-5 and TRBJ1-4; D is ambiguous. This CDR3 contains 14 residues. Germline V gene lookup returns CDR1 MNHEY and CDR2 SVGAGI. The germline V and J ends were trimmed by 7 bases and 5 bases, with 14 bases remaining between them. The CDR3 DNA sequence: TGTGCCAGCAATGGCGGAGAACTAAATGAAAAACTGTTTTTT. As protein: CASNGGELNEKLFF.

This rearrangement joins TRBV3-1 (or the pseudogene TRBV3-2) to TRBJ2-7; D possibly matches TRBD1 or TRBD2 (5 bases each). CDR3 size: 15 residues. V gave up 4 bases and J gave up 5 bases, with 18 bases separating them. Germline values: CDR1 LGHDT, CDR2 YNNKEL (reference sequence). As DNA, the CDR3 is TGTGCCAGCAGCCGTACCGGGACGGCTGGCGACGAGCAGTACTTC. It translates to CASSRTGTAGDEQYF.

The gene calls are TRBV30 and TRBJ2-7; tentatively, D is TRBD1 (6 bases). V was pared by 8 bases and J by 3 bases, with 20 bases between. CDR3 length equals 14 residues. Looked up from germline, CDR1 is GTSNPN and CDR2 is SVGIG (reference sequence). The CDR3 nucleotides read TGTGCCCTCGCATCGCAGGGGCCTGACTACGAGCAGTACTTC. Translation: CALASQGPDYEQYF.

The CDR3 sequence is CASSKTSGFDEQFF. The CDR3 coding sequence is TGTGCCAGCAGCAAAACTAGCGGGTTCGATGAGCAGTTCTTC. This chain links TRBV7-2 with TRBJ2-1, with 9 nucleotides matching TRBD2. V lost 5 bases to trimming and J lost 8 bases; unmatched junction nucleotides: 7. CDR1 is SGHTA and CDR2 is FQGNSA in the germline V gene. The CDR3 runs 14 residues.

This chain joins TRBV2 and TRBJ2-3; tentative D call: TRBD1 (6 bases). Per the germline V gene, CDR1 is SNHLY and CDR2 is FYNNEI. Trimming took off 4 bases at V and 5 bases at J, with 13 bases between the two ends. The CDR3 covers 14 residues. CDR3 coding DNA: TGTGCCAGCAGTGTTCCGGGACATTTAGATACGCAGTATTTT. Its translation: CASSVPGHLDTQYF. The full variable domain, in which reference TRBV2 and TRBJ2-3 provide the parts outside the CDR3, is EPEVTQTPSHQVTQMGQEVILRCVPISNHLYFYWYRQILGQKVEFLVSFYNNEISEKSEIFDDQFSVERPDGSNFTLKIRSTKLEDSAMYFCASSVPGHLDTQYFGPGTRLTVL.